This record covers a single T cell receptor (beta chain). Its antigen is as yet unknown. CDR3 length: 14 residues. Trimming stripped 1 base from V and 7 bases from J, with 13 bases between. Germline-derived CDR1 and CDR2 are MNHEY and SMNVEV (reference sequence). This entry is derived from a study of T cells after yellow fever vaccination. Overall study results and limits: Most clones from primary vaccination resurfaced after the booster (nearly 97% CD4, 70% to 90% CD8). The secondary response peaked faster, at day 5 versus 15, but was weaker.

The TCR cDNA carried a universal primer site and UMIs from 5'RACE template switching. TCRdb re-derived calls from the 5' RACE reads in MiXCR, one entry per CDR3 protein. The table records approximately 550,000 distinct CDR3 sequences, 13% of them present only once. This receptor was taken from a young man who received the YFV17D yellow fever vaccine. The chain recombines TRBV27 with TRBJ1-1, with a possible D match to TRBD1 (6 bases). This specimen consisted of PBMCs, obtained on the day of the yellow fever booster vaccination. Here the CDR3 reads CASSLWGRGFEAFF. DNA of the CDR3: TGTGCCAGCAGTTTATGGGGCAGGGGTTTTGAAGCTTTCTTT.